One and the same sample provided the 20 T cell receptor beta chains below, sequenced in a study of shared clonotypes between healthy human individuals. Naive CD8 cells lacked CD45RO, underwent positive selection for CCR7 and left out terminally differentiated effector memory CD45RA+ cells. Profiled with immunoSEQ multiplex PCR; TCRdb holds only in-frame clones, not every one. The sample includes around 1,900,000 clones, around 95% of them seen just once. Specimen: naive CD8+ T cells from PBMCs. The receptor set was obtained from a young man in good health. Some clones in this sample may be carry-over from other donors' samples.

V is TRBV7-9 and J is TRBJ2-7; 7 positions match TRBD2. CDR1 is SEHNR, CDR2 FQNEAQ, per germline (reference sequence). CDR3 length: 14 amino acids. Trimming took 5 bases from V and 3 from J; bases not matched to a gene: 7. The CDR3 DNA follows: TGTGCCAGCAGCCTCCGGGGGGACCTCTACGAGCAGTACTTC. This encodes CASSLRGDLYEQYF.

The CDR3 DNA reads as TGTGCCACCCAGCGAAACCTAATCACAGATACGCAGTATTTT. As protein: CATQRNLITDTQYF. This sequence joins TRBV6-6 and TRBJ2-3; D is unclear. Germline V gene data show CDR1 as MNHNY and CDR2 as SVGAGI (reference sequence). This CDR3 has 14 residues. V shed 10 bases and J shed 2 bases, with 16 bases lying between them.

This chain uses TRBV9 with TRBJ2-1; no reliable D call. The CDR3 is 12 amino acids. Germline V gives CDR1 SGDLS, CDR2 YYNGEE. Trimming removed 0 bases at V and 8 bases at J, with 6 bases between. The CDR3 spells CASSVDWDEQFF. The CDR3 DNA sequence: TGTGCCAGCAGCGTAGATTGGGATGAGCAGTTCTTC.

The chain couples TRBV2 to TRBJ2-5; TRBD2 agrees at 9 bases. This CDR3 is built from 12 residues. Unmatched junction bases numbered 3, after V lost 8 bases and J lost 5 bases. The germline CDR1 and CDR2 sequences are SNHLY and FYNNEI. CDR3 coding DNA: TGTGCCAGCCGCGGGAGGGGTGAGACCCAGTACTTC. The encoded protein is CASRGRGETQYF.

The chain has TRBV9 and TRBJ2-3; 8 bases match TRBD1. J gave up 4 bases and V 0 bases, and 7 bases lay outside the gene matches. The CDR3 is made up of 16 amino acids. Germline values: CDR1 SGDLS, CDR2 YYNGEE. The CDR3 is CASSVGQGIWADTQYF. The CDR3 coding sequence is TGTGCCAGCAGCGTAGGACAGGGGATATGGGCAGATACGCAGTATTTT.

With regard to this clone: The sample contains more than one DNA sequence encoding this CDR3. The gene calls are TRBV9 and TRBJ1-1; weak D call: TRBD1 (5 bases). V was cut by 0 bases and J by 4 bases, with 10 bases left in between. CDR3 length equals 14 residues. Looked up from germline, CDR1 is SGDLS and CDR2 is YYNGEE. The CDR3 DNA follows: TGTGCCAGCAGCGTAGGGGGCGCGGGCACTGAAGCTTTCTTT. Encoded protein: CASSVGGAGTEAFF.

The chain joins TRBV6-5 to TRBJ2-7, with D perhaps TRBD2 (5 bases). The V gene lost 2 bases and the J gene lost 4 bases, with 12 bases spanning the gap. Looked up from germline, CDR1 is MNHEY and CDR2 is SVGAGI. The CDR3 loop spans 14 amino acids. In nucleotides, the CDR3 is TGTGCCAGCAGTTACACTCGGGGAAGGTACGAGCAGTACTTC. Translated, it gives CASSYTRGRYEQYF.

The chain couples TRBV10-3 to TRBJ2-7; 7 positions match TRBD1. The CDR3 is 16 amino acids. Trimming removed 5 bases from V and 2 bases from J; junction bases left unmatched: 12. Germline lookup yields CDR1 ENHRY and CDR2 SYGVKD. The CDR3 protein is CAISLISGTEPYEQYF. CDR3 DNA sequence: TGTGCCATCAGTTTAATTTCCGGGACAGAACCCTACGAGCAGTACTTC.

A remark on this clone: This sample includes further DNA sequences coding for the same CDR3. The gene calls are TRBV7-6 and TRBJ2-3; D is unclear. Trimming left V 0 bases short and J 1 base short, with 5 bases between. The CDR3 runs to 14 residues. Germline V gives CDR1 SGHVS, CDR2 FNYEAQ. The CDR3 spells CASSLAVGTDTQYF. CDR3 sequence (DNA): TGTGCCAGCAGCTTAGCGGTTGGCACAGATACGCAGTATTTT.

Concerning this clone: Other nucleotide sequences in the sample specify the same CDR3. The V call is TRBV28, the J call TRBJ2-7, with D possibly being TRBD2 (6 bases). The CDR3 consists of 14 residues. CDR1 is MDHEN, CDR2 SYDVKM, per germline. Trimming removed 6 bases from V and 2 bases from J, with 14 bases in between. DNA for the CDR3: TGTGCCAGCAGCCCCGGGACGGGAGCCTACGAGCAGTACTTC. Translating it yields CASSPGTGAYEQYF. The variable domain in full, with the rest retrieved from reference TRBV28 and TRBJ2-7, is DVKVTQSSRYLVKRTGEKVFLECVQDMDHENMFWYRQDPGLGLRLIYFSYDVKMKEKGDIPEGYSVSREKKERFSLILESASTNQTSMYLCASSPGTGAYEQYFGPGTRLTVT.

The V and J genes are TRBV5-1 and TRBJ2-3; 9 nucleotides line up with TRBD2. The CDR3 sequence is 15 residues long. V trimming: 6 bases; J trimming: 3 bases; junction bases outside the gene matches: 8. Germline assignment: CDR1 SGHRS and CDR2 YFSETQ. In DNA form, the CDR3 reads TGCGCCAGCATGAGCGGGAGGTTCGGAACAGATACGCAGTATTTT. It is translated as CASMSGRFGTDTQYF.

In nucleotides, the CDR3 is TGTGCCAGCAGCTCAGCTACTAGCGATGAGCAGTTCTTC. The encoded protein is CASSSATSDEQFF. The chain is built from TRBV7-9 and TRBJ2-1, with TRBD2 matching over 7 bases. The V gene end was trimmed by 4 bases and the J gene end by 8 bases; junction bases not matched to a gene: 5. The CDR3 totals 13 residues. Germline V CDR1 and CDR2: SEHNR, FQNEAQ (reference sequence).

The CDR3 nucleotides read TGCGCCAGCAGCCAAGAAGGGGCCCTAATCGGAGAAAAACTGTTTTTT. Translation: CASSQEGALIGEKLFF. This rearrangement joins TRBV4-1 to TRBJ1-4, with a possible D match to TRBD1 (5 bases). This CDR3 has 16 amino acids. Trimming shortened V by 0 bases and J by 8 bases, and 16 bases separated the two germline ends. Germline V gene lookup returns CDR1 MGHRA and CDR2 YSYEKL.

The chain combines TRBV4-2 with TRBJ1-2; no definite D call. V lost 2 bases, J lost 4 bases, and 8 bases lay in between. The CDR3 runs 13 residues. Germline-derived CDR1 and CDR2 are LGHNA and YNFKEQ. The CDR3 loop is CASSQTETYGYTF. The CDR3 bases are TGTGCCAGCAGCCAAACGGAGACCTATGGCTACACCTTC.

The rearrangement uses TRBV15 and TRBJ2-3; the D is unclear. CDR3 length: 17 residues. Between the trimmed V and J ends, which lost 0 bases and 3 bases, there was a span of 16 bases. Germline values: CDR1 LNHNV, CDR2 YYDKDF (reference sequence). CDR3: CATSRDLTQAVTDTQYF. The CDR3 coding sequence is TGTGCCACCAGCAGAGATCTAACCCAAGCAGTAACAGATACGCAGTATTTT.

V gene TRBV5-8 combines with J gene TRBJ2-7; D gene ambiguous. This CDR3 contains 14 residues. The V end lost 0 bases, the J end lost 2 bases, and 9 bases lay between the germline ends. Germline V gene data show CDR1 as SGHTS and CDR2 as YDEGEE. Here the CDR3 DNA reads TGTGCCAGCAGCTTGGTATCAGCCACCTACGAGCAGTACTTC. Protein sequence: CASSLVSATYEQYF. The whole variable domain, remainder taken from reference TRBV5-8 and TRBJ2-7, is EAGVTQSPTHLIKTRGQQATLRCSPISGHTSVYWYQQALGLGLQFLLWYDEGEERNRGNFPPRFSGRQFPNYSSELNVNALELEDSALYLCASSLVSATYEQYFGPGTRLTVT.

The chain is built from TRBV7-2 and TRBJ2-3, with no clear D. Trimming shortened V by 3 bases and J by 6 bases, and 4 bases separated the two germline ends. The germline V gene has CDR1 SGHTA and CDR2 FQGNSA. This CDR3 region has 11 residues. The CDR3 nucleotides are TGTGCCAGCAGCTTTGATGATACGCAGTATTTT. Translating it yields CASSFDDTQYF.

In DNA, the CDR3 is TGCGCCACCTCGCCCGGGACAGGGTATGGCAATGAGCAGTTCTTC. Translated, it gives CATSPGTGYGNEQFF. The chain links TRBV4-1 to TRBJ2-1, with TRBD1 identical over 9 bases. Per germline, CDR1 MGHRA and CDR2 YSYEKL. This CDR3 comprises 15 residues. Trimming cost V 10 bases and J 6 bases; bases outside gene matches: 13.

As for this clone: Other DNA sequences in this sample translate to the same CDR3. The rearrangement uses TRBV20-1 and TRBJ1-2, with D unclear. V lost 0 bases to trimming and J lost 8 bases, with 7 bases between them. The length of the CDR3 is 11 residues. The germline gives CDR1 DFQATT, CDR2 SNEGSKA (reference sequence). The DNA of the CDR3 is TGCAGTGCTAGAGACCCCCCCGGCTACACCTTC. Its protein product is CSARDPPGYTF.

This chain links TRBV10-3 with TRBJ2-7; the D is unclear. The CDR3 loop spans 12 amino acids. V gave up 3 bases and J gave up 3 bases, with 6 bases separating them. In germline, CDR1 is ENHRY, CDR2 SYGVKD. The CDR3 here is CAISEGDYEQYF. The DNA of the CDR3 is TGTGCCATCAGTGAAGGAGACTACGAGCAGTACTTC.